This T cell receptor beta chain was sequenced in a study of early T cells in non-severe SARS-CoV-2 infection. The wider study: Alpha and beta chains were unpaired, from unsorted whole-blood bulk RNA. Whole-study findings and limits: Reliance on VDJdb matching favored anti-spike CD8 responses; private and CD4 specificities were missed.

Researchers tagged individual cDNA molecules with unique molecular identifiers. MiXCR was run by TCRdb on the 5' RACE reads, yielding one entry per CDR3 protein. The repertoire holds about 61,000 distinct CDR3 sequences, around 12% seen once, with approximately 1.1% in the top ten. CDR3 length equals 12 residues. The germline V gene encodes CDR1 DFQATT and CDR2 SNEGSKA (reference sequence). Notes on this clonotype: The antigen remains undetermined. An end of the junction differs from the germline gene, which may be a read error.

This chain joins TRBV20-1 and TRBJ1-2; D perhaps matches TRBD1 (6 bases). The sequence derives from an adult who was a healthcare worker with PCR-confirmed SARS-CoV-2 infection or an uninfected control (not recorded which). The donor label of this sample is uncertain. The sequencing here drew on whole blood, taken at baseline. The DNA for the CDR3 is TGCAGTGCGAACAGGGCTAATTATGGCTACACCTTC. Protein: CSANRANYGYTF.